This T cell receptor (beta chain) was observed in a study of identifying expanded T cells in peripheral blood. Method: immunoSEQ multiplex PCR; TCRdb's copy keeps in-frame clones and lacks some. The sample carries 95,000 or so clones, around 87% recorded once. The CDR3 consists of 16 residues. The germline V and J ends were trimmed by 1 base and 4 bases, with 16 bases remaining between them. CDR1 SGHAT and CDR2 FQNNGV come from the germline V gene. The study's findings and limits: Variance in clone template counts between roughly two-week samples significantly increased with total template count across all healthy donors. Over approximately two and four weeks, about 17 and 20 clones changed, versus around 1.3 between replicates.

With regard to this clone: Its antigen is unidentified.

The gene calls are TRBV11-2 and TRBJ1-1, with D possibly matching TRBD1 (5 bases). This clonotype was sampled from a person aged 18 to 75 in good health. The sample was blood. The CDR3 loop is CASSLGPGGVFTEAFF. Here the CDR3 DNA reads TGTGCCAGCAGCTTAGGTCCGGGAGGGGTCTTCACTGAAGCTTTCTTT.